This T cell receptor (beta chain) was identified in a study of blood T cell repertoires in COVID-19. Sequenced by immunoSEQ multiplex PCR; TCRdb stores in-frame clones only, minus some. The sample contains some 290,000 clones, roughly nine tenths of which appear only once. The CDR3 totals 15 residues. The germline gives CDR1 SQVTM, CDR2 ANQGSEA. The ends lost 1 base at V and 9 bases at J; junction bases unmatched: 12. V gene TRBV29-1 combines with J gene TRBJ2-1; 7 nucleotides agree with TRBD2. Sample: peripheral blood. The clonotype originates from a woman aged 25 to 39 with COVID-19, enrolled during active disease. For the CDR3, the DNA is TGCAGCGTTGAAGGAGGGAGGACTACGGGGGGTGAGCAGTTCTTC. The encoded protein is CSVEGGRTTGGEQFF.